Listed below are T cell receptor beta chains from one sample, sequenced in a study of T cells in Graves' hyperthyroidism and ophthalmopathy. TCRdb ran MiXCR on the multiplex PCR reads and lists one entry per CDR3 protein. The profile shows just under 750,000 distinct CDR3 sequences, about a third of them singletons. The material sequenced was blood. Source of these receptors: a woman in her thirties or forties with Graves' hyperthyroidism. The CDR3 runs from the conserved cysteine through the conserved F or W. Size is stated for part of the rows, as once, few or many counts, or as a class when the clone is expanded.

abundance	v_gene	j_gene	CDR3aa
few	TRBV12-3/TRBV12-4	TRBJ1-2	CASSLLEGYGYTF
many	TRBV7-3	TRBJ1-1	CASSSGKPFF
many	TRBV25-1	TRBJ1-5	CASSAAGNQPQHF
few	TRBV6-5	TRBJ2-2	CASSYGLAGAGELFF
many	TRBV4-3	TRBJ1-6	CASSQEQYNSPLHF
NA	TRBV6-5	TRBJ2-5	CASSIARTLETQYF
NA	TRBV28	TRBJ1-1	CATTHANTEAFF
NA	TRBV28	TRBJ1-1	CASSIKGVHAFF
few	TRBV5-1	TRBJ2-5	CASSGDPSGAQETQYF
NA	TRBV24-1	TRBJ1-6	CATSWDANSPLHF
many	TRBV2	TRBJ1-1	CASSESGYTEAFF
NA	TRBV7-3	TRBJ1-6	CASSSQVSYNSPLHF
NA	TRBV6-1	TRBJ1-5	CASRFGGPYQPQHF
many	TRBV29-1	TRBJ1-6	CSVGRDRGSPLHF
few	TRBV7-2	TRBJ2-7	CASSSQDRVHEQYF
NA	TRBV18	TRBJ1-2	CASSPKGVDGYTF
NA	TRBV4-3	TRBJ1-1	CASSQTEIQGSTEAFF
NA	TRBV10-3	TRBJ2-5	CAISKGGETQYF
NA	TRBV28	TRBJ1-6	CASRDREEPLHF
NA	TRBV6-5	TRBJ1-1	CASSYLQGNTEAFF